Presented here are 22 T cell receptor beta chains from one specimen sequenced in a study of blood T cell repertoires in COVID-19. Sequencing used immunoSEQ multiplex PCR; TCRdb keeps in-frame clones, though not all of them. The repertoire holds more than 85,000 clones, with approximately 82% as singletons. The source material was peripheral blood. Receptor source: a man between 60 and 75 years old with acute or convalescent COVID-19.

This chain connects TRBV12-3 or TRBV12-4 to TRBJ1-6; D is ambiguous. This CDR3 has 13 amino acids. The ends were cut back, 1 base at V and 11 bases at J, with 9 bases in the middle. Here the CDR3 reads CASSLVASAPLHF. The CDR3 DNA reads as TGTGCCAGCAGTTTAGTTGCGTCGGCACCCCTCCACTTT.

This sequence joins TRBV11-2 and TRBJ2-3; D is uncertain. Deletions cut 5 bases from V and 0 bases from J, with 12 bases between. Germline V gene lookup returns CDR1 SGHAT and CDR2 FQNNGV. CDR3 length: 15 residues. CDR3 DNA sequence: TGTGCCAGCAGCAGACAAGATCTGAGCACAGATACGCAGTATTTT. It yields the protein CASSRQDLSTDTQYF.

The chain combines TRBV5-6 with TRBJ2-5; 10 bases are a match to TRBD2. CDR3 length: 15 amino acids. J lost 4 bases, V lost 1 base, and 4 bases had no gene match. The V gene's germline CDR1 is SGHDT and CDR2 YYEEEE. Here the CDR3 DNA reads TGTGCCAGCAGCTTGTTCCTAGCGGGGGCAGAGACCCAGTACTTC. This sequence encodes CASSLFLAGAETQYF.

CDR3 protein: CASSLGQSSYNEQFF. In DNA form, the CDR3 reads TGTGCCAGCAGCCTAGGACAGTCCTCCTACAATGAGCAGTTCTTC. The chain carries TRBV2 and TRBJ2-1; maybe TRBD1 (6 bases). The CDR3 is 15 amino acids. Trimming cost V 6 bases and J 0 bases, with 12 bases left between them. The germline V gene has CDR1 SNHLY and CDR2 FYNNEI.

The V gene is TRBV15, the J gene TRBJ2-1, with D possibly being TRBD1 (5 bases). In germline, CDR1 is LNHNV, CDR2 YYDKDF (reference sequence). V was pared by 2 bases and J by 8 bases, with 13 bases between. The CDR3 length is 14 residues. The CDR3 spells CATSRKFDSHEQFF. The DNA for the CDR3 is TGTGCCACCAGCAGAAAATTCGACAGCCATGAGCAGTTCTTC.

V and J are TRBV28 and TRBJ2-2, with 7 bases matching TRBD1. In germline, CDR1 is MDHEN, CDR2 SYDVKM. V trimming: 6 bases; J trimming: 1 base; junction bases outside the gene matches: 11. CDR3 length: 17 amino acids. CDR3 coding DNA: TGTGCCAGCAGCTTTACCACCGGGACAGTGAACACCGGGGAGCTGTTTTTT. This codes for CASSFTTGTVNTGELFF.

The chain uses TRBV18 and TRBJ2-5; the D is unclear. Trimming took off 5 bases at V and 5 bases at J, with 6 bases between the two ends. The CDR3 length is 11 residues. Looked up from germline, CDR1 is KGHSH and CDR2 is LQKENI. CDR3 amino acids: CASSSSETQYF. The DNA of the CDR3 is TGTGCCAGCTCATCGTCGGAGACCCAGTACTTC.

The chain recombines TRBV19 with TRBJ1-3; 7 nucleotides match TRBD1. V was pared by 5 bases and J by 2 bases, with 6 bases of the junction left unmatched. Germline lookup yields CDR1 LNHDA and CDR2 SQIVND (reference sequence). CDR3 length: 15 amino acids. CDR3: CASSRTGATGNTIYF. The CDR3 DNA follows: TGTGCCAGTAGTCGCACAGGGGCTACTGGAAACACCATATATTTT.

This chain uses TRBV28 with TRBJ1-5; 7 nucleotides agree with TRBD1. With 6 bases clipped from V and 7 bases from J, the junction kept 9 bases outside the gene matches. The germline V gene encodes CDR1 MDHEN and CDR2 SYDVKM. The CDR3 is 14 residues long. The CDR3 region has the DNA TGTGCCAGCAGATTGACAGGGTCGCAGCAGCCCCAGCATTTT. Its protein is CASRLTGSQQPQHF.

J is TRBJ1-4 and V is TRBV30; D might be TRBD1 (5 bases). CDR1 is GTSNPN and CDR2 is SVGIG in the germline V gene (reference sequence). Trimming left V 0 bases short and J 10 bases short, with 18 bases between. The CDR3 spans 15 residues. The CDR3: CAWSVGGGGLGKLFF. DNA for the CDR3: TGTGCCTGGAGTGTCGGTGGGGGGGGTTTGGGAAAACTGTTTTTT.

The genes are TRBV6-5 and TRBJ1-5; D unclear. Deletions cut 5 bases from V and 1 base from J, with 6 bases between. CDR3 length equals 13 residues. Per the germline V gene, CDR1 is MNHEY and CDR2 is SVGAGI. The CDR3: CASSTTSNQPQHF. CDR3 in DNA: TGTGCCAGCAGTACTACCAGCAATCAGCCCCAGCATTTT.

This chain links TRBV5-4 with TRBJ2-7; TRBD1 matches 9 bases. J was trimmed by 7 bases and V by 0 bases; bases with no gene match: 2. The CDR3 consists of 13 residues. Looked up from germline, CDR1 is SGHNT and CDR2 is YYREEE (reference sequence). CDR3 DNA: TGTGCCAGCAGCTTGGCTGGGACAGGGGAGCAGTACGTC. It yields the protein CASSLAGTGEQYV.

This chain joins TRBV30 and TRBJ2-7; 9 bases map to TRBD1. This CDR3 region has 15 residues. The V segment lost 1 base and the J segment 2 bases; nucleotides outside the gene matches: 6. Looked up from germline, CDR1 is GTSNPN and CDR2 is SVGIG (reference sequence). The CDR3 region is CAWSEQTGGTYEQYF. The CDR3 DNA is TGTGCCTGGAGTGAACAGACAGGGGGGACCTACGAGCAGTACTTC.

V gene TRBV10-2 combines with J gene TRBJ1-6, with 7 bases identical to TRBD1. The CDR3 spans 15 residues. Germline V lookup: CDR1 WSHSY, CDR2 SAAADI. The V gene end was trimmed by 6 bases and the J gene end by 4 bases; junction bases not matched to a gene: 6. The CDR3 nucleotides read TGCGCCAGCAGCGACAGGGACCCTTATAATTCACCCCTCCACTTT. The encoded protein is CASSDRDPYNSPLHF.

The chain employs TRBV21-1 and TRBJ2-7; the table assigns TRBD2, which was not confirmed against the DNA. TRBV21-1 is classified as a pseudogene. The CDR3 sequence is 22 residues long. This CDR3 reads CASIPQRGATETYTTISYEQYV. CDR3 in DNA: TGTGCCAGCATCCCCCAAAGAGGAGCCACGGAAACATATACGACTATCTCCTACGAGCAGTACGTC.

The chain links TRBV2 to TRBJ2-3, with TRBD2 matching over 11 bases. Per the germline V gene, CDR1 is SNHLY and CDR2 is FYNNEI. V gave up 3 bases and J gave up 2 bases; unmatched junction bases: 1. This CDR3 contains 15 residues. In DNA, the CDR3 is TGTGCCAGCAGTGAGACTAGCGGGGACACAGATACGCAGTATTTT. Protein sequence: CASSETSGDTDTQYF.

The V and J genes are TRBV28 and TRBJ1-5; tentative D call: TRBD1 (5 bases). CDR3 length equals 17 residues. V lost 2 bases and J 0 bases, leaving 14 bases between the germline ends. The germline gives CDR1 MDHEN, CDR2 SYDVKM. The CDR3 is CASSLRGGWASNQPQHF. For the CDR3, the DNA is TGTGCCAGCAGTTTACGGGGGGGGTGGGCTAGCAATCAGCCCCAGCATTTT.

As DNA, the CDR3 is TGTGCCAGCAAACAGGCCTCTGGGGCCAACGTCCTGACTTTC. Translating it yields CASKQASGANVLTF. V usage is TRBV5-8 and J usage is TRBJ2-6, with a tentative D call TRBD1 (5 bases). V lost 6 bases and J 0 bases, leaving 7 bases between the germline ends. Germline CDR1 is SGHTS and CDR2 is YDEGEE. The CDR3 contains 14 residues.

The rearrangement uses TRBV7-2 and TRBJ1-4, with D perhaps matching TRBD1 (5 bases). This CDR3 is built from 15 residues. V was pared by 1 base and J by 7 bases, with 13 bases between. Germline V lookup: CDR1 SGHTA, CDR2 FQGNSA. For the CDR3, the DNA is TGTGCCAGCAGCTTAGGTCTGGGGGGGTTTGAAAAACTGTTTTTT. It translates to CASSLGLGGFEKLFF.

The chain uses TRBV7-9 and TRBJ2-7; D not certain. Germline V gene data show CDR1 as SEHNR and CDR2 as FQNEAQ (reference sequence). With 8 bases removed from V and 1 base from J, the gap between germline ends came to 12 bases. CDR3 length: 13 amino acids. CDR3: CASALGRSYEQYF. In nucleotides, the CDR3 is TGTGCCAGCGCGCTAGGCAGATCCTACGAGCAGTACTTC.

The chain employs TRBV5-1 and TRBJ1-2; 10 nucleotides match TRBD1. From germline, CDR1 is SGHRS and CDR2 YFSETQ. V was pared by 1 base and J by 8 bases, with 11 bases of the junction left unmatched. The length of the CDR3 is 16 residues. CDR3 sequence: CASSLTAGTGDKGYTF. CDR3 in DNA: TGCGCCAGCAGCTTGACCGCCGGGACAGGGGACAAGGGCTACACCTTC.

V is TRBV2 and J is TRBJ1-5; TRBD1 agrees at 7 bases. V gave up 5 bases and J gave up 11 bases; unmatched junction bases: 12. This CDR3 is built from 14 residues. Germline-derived CDR1 and CDR2 are SNHLY and FYNNEI. The CDR3 DNA is TGTGCCAGCAGTTCTCAGGGGGTAGACTGGGCCCAGCATTTT. Its translation: CASSSQGVDWAQHF.